A single sample is the source of the 14 T cell receptor beta chains below, sequenced in a study of shared clonotypes between healthy human individuals. Measured with immunoSEQ multiplex PCR; TCRdb has only the in-frame clones, and not every one. The table lists around 940,000 clones, more than 75% of them singletons. The specimen was memory CD4+ T cells sorted from blood. The subset: CD45RA-negative fraction. All receptors come from a man younger than 35 in good health.

The table lists this clone with a few counts. CDR3 sequence: CASSNGGYNEQFF. The CDR3 DNA reads TGTGCCAGCAGCAACGGGGGATACAATGAGCAGTTCTTC. The chain is built from TRBV7-2 and TRBJ2-1, with a weak D call TRBD2 (6 bases). Trimming shortened V by 5 bases and J by 4 bases, and 9 bases separated the two germline ends. In germline, CDR1 is SGHTA, CDR2 FQGNSA. The CDR3 sequence is 13 residues long.

V usage is TRBV11-3 and J usage is TRBJ1-5; 12 nucleotides align to TRBD1. This CDR3 contains 18 residues. The J segment lost 6 bases and the V segment lost 5 bases, leaving 14 bases of the junction unmatched. Per germline, CDR1 SGHNT and CDR2 YENEEA. The CDR3: CASSHSTGTGGAGQPQHF. CDR3 nucleotides: TGTGCCAGCAGCCACAGTACCGGGACAGGGGGCGCGGGTCAGCCCCAGCATTTT.

A few counts support this clone. The chain joins TRBV2 to TRBJ1-2, with a possible D match to TRBD1 (6 bases). The germline V gene has CDR1 SNHLY and CDR2 FYNNEI. CDR3 size: 17 residues. Trimming took 6 bases from V and 10 from J, leaving 30 bases between them. CDR3 loop: CASRGGESSWAGLDYTF. DNA of the CDR3: TGTGCCAGCAGAGGGGGAGAGTCATCCTGGGCAGGCTTGGACTACACCTTC.

This clone was counted a single time. The J gene is TRBJ1-4, the V gene TRBV28; TRBD1 is a possible D gene (5 bases). Per the germline V gene, CDR1 is MDHEN and CDR2 is SYDVKM. The CDR3 is 14 residues long. The germline V and J ends were trimmed by 4 bases and 6 bases, with 12 bases remaining between them. CDR3 protein: CASSSGQSYEKLFF. As DNA, the CDR3 is TGTGCCAGCAGTTCAGGGCAATCGTATGAAAAACTGTTTTTT.

This clone is a singleton in its sample. A far larger clone differs by one base, so this is likely a read error. Other DNA sequences of this sample code for an identical CDR3. V usage is TRBV7-6 and J usage is TRBJ2-7, with D tentatively TRBD1 or TRBD2 (5 bases each). There are 14 residues in the CDR3. Germline CDR1 is SGHVS and CDR2 is FNYEAQ. Trimming removed 1 base at V and 0 bases at J, with 7 bases between. CDR3: CASSLGGNSYEQYF. The CDR3 bases are TGTGCCAGCAGCTTAGGGGGGAACTCCTACGAGCAGTACTTC.

This clone was picked up a small number of times. The gene calls are TRBV27 and TRBJ2-2; D is ambiguous. Germline V gene lookup returns CDR1 MNHEY and CDR2 SMNVEV (reference sequence). The CDR3 sequence is 15 residues long. Trimming took off 7 bases at V and 0 bases at J, with 12 bases between the two ends. The CDR3 bases are TGTGCCAGCACCCGTATCGACGCGAACACCGGGGAGCTGTTTTTT. It codes for CASTRIDANTGELFF.

The chain combines TRBV7-2 with TRBJ2-4, with D hard to call. From germline, CDR1 is SGHTA and CDR2 FQGNSA. V was trimmed by 1 base and J by 0 bases, leaving 4 bases between them. CDR3 length: 14 residues. The CDR3 DNA sequence: TGTGCCAGCAGCTTAGATGTAGCCAAAAACATTCAGTACTTC. Its protein product is CASSLDVAKNIQYF. The full variable domain, rest sourced from reference TRBV7-2 and TRBJ2-4, is GAGVSQSPSNKVTEKGKDVELRCDPISGHTALYWYRQSLGQGLEFLIYFQGNSAPDKSGLPSDRFSAERTGGSVSTLTIQRTQQEDSAVYLCASSLDVAKNIQYFGAGTRLSVL.

This sequence joins TRBV11-2 and TRBJ2-7; no reliable D call. Per germline, CDR1 SGHAT and CDR2 FQNNGV. There are 14 residues in the CDR3. V lost 4 bases, J lost 6 bases, and 16 bases lay in between. CDR3 amino acids: CASSSIRHRGEQYF. CDR3 in DNA: TGTGCCAGCAGCTCCATCCGACACCGCGGCGAGCAGTACTTC. The whole variable domain, filled in from reference TRBV11-2 and TRBJ2-7, reads EAGVAQSPRYKIIEKRQSVAFWCNPISGHATLYWYQQILGQGPKLLIQFQNNGVVDDSQLPKDRFSAERLKGVDSTLKIQPAKLEDSAVYLCASSSIRHRGEQYFGPGTRLTVT.

V and J are TRBV7-9 and TRBJ2-5, with no clear D. The CDR3 contains 14 residues. The V gene's germline CDR1 is SEHNR and CDR2 FQNEAQ (reference sequence). Trimming took off 1 base at V and 5 bases at J, with 11 bases between the two ends. CDR3 DNA: TGTGCCAGCAGCTTAGATCTAGTTTTGGAGACCCAGTACTTC. Its protein is CASSLDLVLETQYF. The whole variable domain, remainder taken from reference TRBV7-9 and TRBJ2-5, is DTGVSQNPRHKITKRGQNVTFRCDPISEHNRLYWYRQTLGQGPEFLTYFQNEAQLEKSRLLSDRFSAERPKGSFSTLEIQRTEQGDSAMYLCASSLDLVLETQYFGPGTRLLVL.

The chain couples TRBV19 to TRBJ2-4, with D tentatively TRBD2 (6 bases). Trimming took off 7 bases at V and 7 bases at J, with 14 bases between the two ends. The CDR3 is made up of 13 amino acids. CDR1 is LNHDA and CDR2 is SQIVND in the germline V gene (reference sequence). The CDR3, as DNA: TGTGCCAGTAAAATCGCAGGGAGGAACATTCAGTACTTC. Encoded protein: CASKIAGRNIQYF.

The rearrangement joins TRBV5-5 to TRBJ1-4; 8 bases line up with TRBD1. The CDR3 loop spans 15 amino acids. J gave up 6 bases and V 2 bases, and 6 bases lay outside the gene matches. Germline V gives CDR1 SGHKS, CDR2 YYEKEE (reference sequence). The CDR3 coding sequence is TGTGCCAGCAGCTTAACTGGACAGGGCCATGAAAAACTGTTTTTT. It specifies CASSLTGQGHEKLFF.

As to this clone: A much more abundant neighbour one base away suggests this may be a read error. Other nucleotide sequences in the sample specify the same CDR3. V gene TRBV7-9 combines with J gene TRBJ2-2; tentative D call: TRBD1 (5 bases). In germline, CDR1 is SEHNR, CDR2 FQNEAQ (reference sequence). Trimming cost V 2 bases and J 6 bases, with 7 bases left between them. The CDR3 runs to 13 residues. The CDR3 here is CASSLQGAGELFF. The CDR3 DNA reads TGTGCCAGCAGCTTACAGGGCGCCGGGGAGCTGTTTTTT.

The rearrangement joins TRBV12-5 to TRBJ1-5; 10 bases match TRBD1. Germline trimming cut 6 bases from V and 2 bases from J; bases unmatched to any gene: 10. This CDR3 contains 17 residues. Germline CDR1 reads LGHNT; CDR2 reads FRNRAP. CDR3 nucleotides: TGTGCTAGTGGCAACACCTACGGGACAGGGGGCAATCAGCCCCAGCATTTT. Translated: CASGNTYGTGGNQPQHF.

The CDR3 here is CACPGGSGTEAFF. As DNA, the CDR3 is TGTGCCTGTCCAGGGGGATCGGGCACTGAAGCTTTCTTT. The J gene is TRBJ1-1, the V gene TRBV30; 7 nucleotides agree with TRBD1. J gave up 4 bases and V 6 bases, and 8 bases lay outside the gene matches. The CDR3 runs 13 residues. The germline gives CDR1 GTSNPN, CDR2 SVGIG (reference sequence).